This T cell receptor (beta chain) was sequenced for a study of response to subunit inactivated influenza vaccine. Findings and limits, study-wide: There was a suggestion from the authors that each seasonal influenza vaccination recruits few new T cells.

This CDR3 region has 15 residues. V lost 6 bases and J lost 2; bases outside the gene matches: 8. Germline loops: CDR1 DFQATT, CDR2 SNEGSKA (reference sequence). Using its own MiXCR run on the RT-PCR reads, TCRdb lists one record per CDR3 protein. The data show 700,000 to 800,000 distinct CDR3 sequences, with about a fifth seen just once and about a tenth held by the top ten. Regarding this clonotype: Antigen unknown.

The chain joins TRBV20-1 to TRBJ2-5, with 11 bases matching TRBD2. The TCR comes from a man in his forties or fifties who received an inactivated influenza vaccine. The sequencing here drew on PBMCs from blood, taken approximately 5 days after vaccination. CDR3 sequence: CSAHPLAGGQETQYF. CDR3 nucleotide sequence: TGCAGTGCCCACCCCTTAGCGGGGGGGCAAGAGACCCAGTACTTC.